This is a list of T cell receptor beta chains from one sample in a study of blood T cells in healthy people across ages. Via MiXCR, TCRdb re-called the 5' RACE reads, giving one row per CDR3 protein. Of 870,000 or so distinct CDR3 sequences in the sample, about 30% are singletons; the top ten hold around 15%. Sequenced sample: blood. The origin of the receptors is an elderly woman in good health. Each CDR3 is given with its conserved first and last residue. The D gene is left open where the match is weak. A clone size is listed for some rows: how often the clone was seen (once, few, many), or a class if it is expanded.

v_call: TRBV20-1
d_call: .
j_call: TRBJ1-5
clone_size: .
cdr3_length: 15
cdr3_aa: CSAPRQGGSNQPQHF
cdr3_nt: TGCAGTGCTCCACGGCAGGGAGGTAGCAATCAGCCCCAGCATTTT

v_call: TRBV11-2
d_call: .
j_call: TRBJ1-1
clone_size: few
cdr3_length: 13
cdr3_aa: CASSLHLNTEAFF
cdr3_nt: TGTGCCAGCAGCCTTCATCTGAACACTGAAGCTTTCTTT

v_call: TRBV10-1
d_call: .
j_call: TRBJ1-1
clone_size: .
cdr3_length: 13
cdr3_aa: CASSELGNTEAFF
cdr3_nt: TGCGCCAGCAGTGAGTTGGGGAACACTGAAGCTTTCTTT

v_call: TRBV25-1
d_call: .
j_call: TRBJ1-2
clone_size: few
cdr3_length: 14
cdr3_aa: CASSLDRALNGYTF
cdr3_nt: TGTGCCAGCAGTCTGGATAGGGCTTTGAACGGCTACACCTTC

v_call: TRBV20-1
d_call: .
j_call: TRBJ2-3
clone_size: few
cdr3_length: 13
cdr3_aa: CSFLARGAGAQYF
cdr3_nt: TGCAGCTTCCTGGCTAGGGGTGCTGGTGCGCAGTATTTT

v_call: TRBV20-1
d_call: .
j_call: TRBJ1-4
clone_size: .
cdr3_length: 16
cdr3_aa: CSAREDWLATNEKLFF
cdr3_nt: TGCAGTGCTAGAGAGGACTGGCTTGCAACTAATGAAAAACTGTTTTTT

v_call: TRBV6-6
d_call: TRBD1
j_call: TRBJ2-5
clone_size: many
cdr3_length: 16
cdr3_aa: CASSSSRDRGQETQYF
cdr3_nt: TGTGCCAGCAGTTCCTCCCGGGACAGGGGGCAAGAGACCCAGTACTTC

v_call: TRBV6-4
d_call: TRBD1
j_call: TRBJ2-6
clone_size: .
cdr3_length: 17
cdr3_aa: CASSEGTGTSGANVLTF
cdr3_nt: TGTGCCAGCAGTGAGGGGACAGGGACCTCTGGGGCCAACGTCCTGACTTTC

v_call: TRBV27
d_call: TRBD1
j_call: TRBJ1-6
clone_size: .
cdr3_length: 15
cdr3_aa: CASSPQAGQFSPLHF
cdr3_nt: TGTGCCAGCAGTCCGCAAGCGGGACAGTTCTCACCCCTCCACTTT

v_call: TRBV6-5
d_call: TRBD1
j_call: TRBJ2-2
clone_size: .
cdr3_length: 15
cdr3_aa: CASRRQGWNTGELFF
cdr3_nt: TGTGCCAGCAGACGACAGGGGTGGAACACCGGGGAGCTGTTTTTT

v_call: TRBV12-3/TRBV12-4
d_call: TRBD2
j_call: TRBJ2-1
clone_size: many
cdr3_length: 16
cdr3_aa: CASSGLDGGSYNEQFF
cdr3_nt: TGTGCCAGCAGCGGACTAGATGGGGGCTCCTACAATGAGCAGTTCTTC

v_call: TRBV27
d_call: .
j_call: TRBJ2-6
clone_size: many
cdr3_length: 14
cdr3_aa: CASSLISGANVLTF
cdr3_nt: TGTGCCAGCAGTCTCATCTCTGGGGCCAACGTCCTGACTTTC

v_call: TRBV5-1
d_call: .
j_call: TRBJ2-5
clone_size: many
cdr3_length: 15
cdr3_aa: CASSLISGKQETQYF
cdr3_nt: TGCGCCAGCAGCTTGATCTCTGGCAAACAAGAGACCCAGTACTTC

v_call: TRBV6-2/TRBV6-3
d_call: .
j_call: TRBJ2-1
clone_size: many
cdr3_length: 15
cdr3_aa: CASSYGVSNKNEQFF
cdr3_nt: TGTGCCAGCAGTTACGGCGTTTCCAATAAAAATGAGCAGTTCTTC

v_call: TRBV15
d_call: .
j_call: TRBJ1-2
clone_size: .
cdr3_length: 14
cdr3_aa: CATGRDRGNYGYTF
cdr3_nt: TGTGCCACCGGCAGAGATCGGGGTAACTATGGCTACACCTTC

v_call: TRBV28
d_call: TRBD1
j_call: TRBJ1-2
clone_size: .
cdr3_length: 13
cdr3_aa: CASSSDRVRGYTF
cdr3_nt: TGTGCCAGCAGTTCCGACAGGGTTCGTGGTTACACCTTC

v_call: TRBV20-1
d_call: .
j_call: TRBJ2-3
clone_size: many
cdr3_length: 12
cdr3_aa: CSARISGETQYF
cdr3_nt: TGCAGTGCTAGGATCTCCGGGGAAACGCAGTATTTT

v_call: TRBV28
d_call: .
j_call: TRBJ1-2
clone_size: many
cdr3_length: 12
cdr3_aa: CASSLNRYGYTF
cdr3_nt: TGTGCCAGCAGTTTGAATAGATATGGCTACACCTTC

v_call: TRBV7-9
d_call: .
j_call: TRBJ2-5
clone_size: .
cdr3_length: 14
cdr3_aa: CASSSNRDAETQYF
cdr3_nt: TGTGCCAGCAGCTCAAATAGGGATGCGGAGACCCAGTACTTC

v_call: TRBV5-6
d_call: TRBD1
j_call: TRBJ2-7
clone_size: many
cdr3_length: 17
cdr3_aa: CASSFRGAGQGDQEQYF
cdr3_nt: TGTGCCAGCAGCTTCAGAGGGGCCGGACAGGGGGATCAAGAGCAGTACTTC

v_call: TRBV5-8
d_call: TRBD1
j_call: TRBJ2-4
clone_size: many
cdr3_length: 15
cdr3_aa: CASSPRGQGDNIQYF
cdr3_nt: TGTGCCAGCAGCCCTCGCGGGCAGGGGGATAACATTCAGTACTTC

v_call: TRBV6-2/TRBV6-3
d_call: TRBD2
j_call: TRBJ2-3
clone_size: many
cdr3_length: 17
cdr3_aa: CASREWASGVNTDTQYF
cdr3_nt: TGTGCCAGCCGCGAATGGGCTAGCGGGGTTAACACAGATACGCAGTATTTT